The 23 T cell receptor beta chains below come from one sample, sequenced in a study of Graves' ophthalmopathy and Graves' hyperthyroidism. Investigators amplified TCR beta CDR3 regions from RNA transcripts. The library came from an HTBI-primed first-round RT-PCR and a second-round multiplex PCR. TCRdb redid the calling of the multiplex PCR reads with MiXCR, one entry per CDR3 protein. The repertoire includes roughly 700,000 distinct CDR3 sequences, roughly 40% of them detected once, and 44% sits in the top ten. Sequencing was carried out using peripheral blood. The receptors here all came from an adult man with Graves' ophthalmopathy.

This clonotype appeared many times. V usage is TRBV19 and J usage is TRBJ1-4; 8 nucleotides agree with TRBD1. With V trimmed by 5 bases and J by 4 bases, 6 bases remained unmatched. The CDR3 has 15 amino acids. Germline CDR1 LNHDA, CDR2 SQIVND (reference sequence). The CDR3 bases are TGTGCCAGTAGTCGGACAGGGTACAATAATGAAAAACTGTTTTTT. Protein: CASSRTGYNNEKLFF.

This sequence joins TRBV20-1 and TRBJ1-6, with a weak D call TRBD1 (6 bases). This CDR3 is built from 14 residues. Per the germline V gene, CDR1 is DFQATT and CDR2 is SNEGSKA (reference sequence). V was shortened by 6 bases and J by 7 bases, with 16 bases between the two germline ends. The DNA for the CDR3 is TGCAGTGCCCCCTCCGGGGGCGCGAATTCACCCCTCCACTTT. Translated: CSAPSGGANSPLHF.

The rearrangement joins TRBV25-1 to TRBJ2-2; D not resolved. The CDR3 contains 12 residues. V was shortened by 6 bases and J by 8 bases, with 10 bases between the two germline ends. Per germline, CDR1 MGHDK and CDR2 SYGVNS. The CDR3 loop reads CASSTQTGELFF. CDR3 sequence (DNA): TGTGCCAGCAGCACACAGACAGGGGAGCTGTTTTTT.

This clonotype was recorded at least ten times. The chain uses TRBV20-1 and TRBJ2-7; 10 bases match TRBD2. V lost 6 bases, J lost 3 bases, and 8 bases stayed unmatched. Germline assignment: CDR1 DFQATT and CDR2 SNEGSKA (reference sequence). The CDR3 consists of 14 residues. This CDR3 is CSARTSGGLYEQYF. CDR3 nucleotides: TGCAGTGCACGGACTAGCGGCGGCCTCTACGAGCAGTACTTC.

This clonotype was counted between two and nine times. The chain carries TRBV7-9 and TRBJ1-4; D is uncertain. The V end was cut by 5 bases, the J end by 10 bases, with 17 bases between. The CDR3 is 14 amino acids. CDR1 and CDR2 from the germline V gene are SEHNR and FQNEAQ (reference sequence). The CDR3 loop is CASSPGPGAGKLFF. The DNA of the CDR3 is TGTGCCAGCAGCCCTGGACCAGGCGCTGGAAAACTGTTTTTT.

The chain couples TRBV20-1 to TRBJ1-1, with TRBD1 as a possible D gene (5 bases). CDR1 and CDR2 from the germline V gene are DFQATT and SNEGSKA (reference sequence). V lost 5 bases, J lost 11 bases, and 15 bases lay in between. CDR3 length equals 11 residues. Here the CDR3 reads CSAWAGLGAFF. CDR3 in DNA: TGCAGTGCTTGGGCAGGGCTCGGGGCTTTCTTT.

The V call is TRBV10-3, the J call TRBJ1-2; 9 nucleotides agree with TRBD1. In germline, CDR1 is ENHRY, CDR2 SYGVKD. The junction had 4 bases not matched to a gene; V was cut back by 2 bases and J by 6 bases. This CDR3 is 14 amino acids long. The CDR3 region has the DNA TGTGCCATCAGTGAGGGGGGACAGGGAGATGGCTACACCTTC. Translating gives CAISEGGQGDGYTF.

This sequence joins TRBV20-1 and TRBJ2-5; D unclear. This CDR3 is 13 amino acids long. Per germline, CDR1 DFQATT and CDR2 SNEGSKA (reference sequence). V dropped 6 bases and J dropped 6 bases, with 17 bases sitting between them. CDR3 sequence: CSAPRASDQTQYF. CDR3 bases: TGCAGTGCCCCCCGGGCTAGTGATCAGACCCAGTACTTC.

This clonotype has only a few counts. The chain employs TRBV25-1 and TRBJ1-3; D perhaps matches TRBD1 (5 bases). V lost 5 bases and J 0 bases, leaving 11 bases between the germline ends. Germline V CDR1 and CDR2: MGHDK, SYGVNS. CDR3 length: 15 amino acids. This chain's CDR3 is CASSLQGASGNTIYF. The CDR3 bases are TGTGCCAGCAGTCTGCAGGGTGCCTCTGGAAACACCATATATTTT.

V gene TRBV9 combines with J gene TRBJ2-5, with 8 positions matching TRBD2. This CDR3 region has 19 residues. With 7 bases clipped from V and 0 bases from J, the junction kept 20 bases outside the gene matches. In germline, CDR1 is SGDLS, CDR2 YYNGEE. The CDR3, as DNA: TGTGCCAGCTCACCACTGTCGTACGGGGGGGCGGCCTACCAAGAGACCCAGTACTTC. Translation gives CASSPLSYGGAAYQETQYF.

In nucleotides, the CDR3 is TGCAGTGCTTCTGCAGGGGCGAGTTACACTGAAGCTTTCTTT. It translates to CSASAGASYTEAFF. The chain is built from TRBV20-1 and TRBJ1-1, with D possibly TRBD1 on 6 matching bases. In germline, CDR1 is DFQATT, CDR2 SNEGSKA (reference sequence). V was clipped by 5 bases and J by 3 bases, with 16 bases between them. The CDR3 has 14 amino acids.

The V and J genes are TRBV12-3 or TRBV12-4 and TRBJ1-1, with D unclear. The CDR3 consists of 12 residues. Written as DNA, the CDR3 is TGTGCTAGTGGCGGGCGGACCTGGGGAGCTTTCTTT. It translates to CASGGRTWGAFF.

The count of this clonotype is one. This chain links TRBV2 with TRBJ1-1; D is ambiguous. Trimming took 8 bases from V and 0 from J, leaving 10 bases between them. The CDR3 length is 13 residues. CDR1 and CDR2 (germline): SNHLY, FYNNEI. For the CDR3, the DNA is TGTGCCAGCGAATACGGGTTGAACACTGAAGCTTTCTTT. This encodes CASEYGLNTEAFF.

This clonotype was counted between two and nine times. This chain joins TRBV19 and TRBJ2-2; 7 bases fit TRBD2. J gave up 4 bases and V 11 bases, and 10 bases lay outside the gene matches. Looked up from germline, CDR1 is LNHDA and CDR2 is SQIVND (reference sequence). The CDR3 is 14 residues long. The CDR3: CAVGGRGGTGELFF. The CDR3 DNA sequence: TGTGCCGTTGGTGGGAGGGGTGGCACCGGGGAGCTGTTTTTT.

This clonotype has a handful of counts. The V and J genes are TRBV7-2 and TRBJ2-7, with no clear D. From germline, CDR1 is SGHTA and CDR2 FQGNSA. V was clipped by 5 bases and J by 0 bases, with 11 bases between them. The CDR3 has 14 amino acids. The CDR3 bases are TGTGCCAGCAGCCCCGACGTCCACTCCTACGAGCAGTACTTC. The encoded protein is CASSPDVHSYEQYF. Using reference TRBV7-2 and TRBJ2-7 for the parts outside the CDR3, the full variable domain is GAGVSQSPSNKVTEKGKDVELRCDPISGHTALYWYRQSLGQGLEFLIYFQGNSAPDKSGLPSDRFSAERTGGSVSTLTIQRTQQEDSAVYLCASSPDVHSYEQYFGPGTRLTVT.

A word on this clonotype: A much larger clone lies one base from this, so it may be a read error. CDR3 DNA sequence: TGTGCCAGCAGCTTAGGTGGACAGAAAGAGACCCAGTGCTTC. Amino acid sequence: CASSLGGQKETQCF. The rearrangement uses TRBV7-9 and TRBJ2-5; TRBD1 might be the D (6 bases). This CDR3 spans 14 amino acids. Germline CDR1 is SEHNR and CDR2 is FQNEAQ (reference sequence).

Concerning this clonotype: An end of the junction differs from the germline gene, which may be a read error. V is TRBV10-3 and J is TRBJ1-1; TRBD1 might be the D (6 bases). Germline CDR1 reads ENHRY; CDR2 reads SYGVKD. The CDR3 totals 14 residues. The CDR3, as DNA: TGTGCCAGCAGGACGACAGTGCGGGACACTGAAGCTTACTTT. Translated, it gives CASRTTVRDTEAYF.

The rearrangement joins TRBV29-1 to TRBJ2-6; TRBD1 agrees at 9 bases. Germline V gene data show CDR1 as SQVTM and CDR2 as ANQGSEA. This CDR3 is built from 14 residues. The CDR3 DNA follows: TGCGGCTCGGGACAGGGTTCTGGGGCCAACGTCCTGACTTTC. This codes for CGSGQGSGANVLTF.

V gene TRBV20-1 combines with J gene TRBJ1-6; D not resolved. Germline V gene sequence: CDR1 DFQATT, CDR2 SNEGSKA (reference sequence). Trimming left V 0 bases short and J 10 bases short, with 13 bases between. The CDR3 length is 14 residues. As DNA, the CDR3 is TGCAGTGCTAGAGATATGGGAGGGAGATCACCCCTCCACTTT. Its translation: CSARDMGGRSPLHF.

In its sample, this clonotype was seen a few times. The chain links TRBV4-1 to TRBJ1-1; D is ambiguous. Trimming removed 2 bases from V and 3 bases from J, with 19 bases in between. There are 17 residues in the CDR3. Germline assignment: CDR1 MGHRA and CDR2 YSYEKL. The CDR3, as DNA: TGCGCCAGCAGCCAACCTGCGTGGTCCGAAAAGGACACTGAAGCTTTCTTT. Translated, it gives CASSQPAWSEKDTEAFF.

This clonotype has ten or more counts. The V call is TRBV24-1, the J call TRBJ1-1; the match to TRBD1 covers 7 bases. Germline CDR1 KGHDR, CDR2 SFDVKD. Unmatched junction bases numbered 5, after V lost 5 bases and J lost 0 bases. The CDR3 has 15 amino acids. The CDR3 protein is CATSGTGQMNTEAFF. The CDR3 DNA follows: TGTGCCACCAGTGGGACGGGACAGATGAACACTGAAGCTTTCTTT.

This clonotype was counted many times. The chain's CDR3 is CASSYRDSDTEAFF. The CDR3, as DNA: TGCGCCAGCAGTTACCGGGACAGCGACACTGAAGCTTTCTTT. The V call is TRBV10-2, the J call TRBJ1-1; 7 bases map to TRBD1. V gave up 5 bases and J gave up 3 bases; unmatched junction bases: 6. This CDR3 contains 14 residues. Germline CDR1 is WSHSY and CDR2 is SAAADI.

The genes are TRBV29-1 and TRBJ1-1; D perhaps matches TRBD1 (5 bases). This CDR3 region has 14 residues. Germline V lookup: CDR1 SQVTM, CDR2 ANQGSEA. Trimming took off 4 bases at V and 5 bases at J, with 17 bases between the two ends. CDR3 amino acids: CSVGGGLISTEAFF. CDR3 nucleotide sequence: TGCAGCGTTGGGGGGGGTTTGATTTCTACTGAAGCTTTCTTT.